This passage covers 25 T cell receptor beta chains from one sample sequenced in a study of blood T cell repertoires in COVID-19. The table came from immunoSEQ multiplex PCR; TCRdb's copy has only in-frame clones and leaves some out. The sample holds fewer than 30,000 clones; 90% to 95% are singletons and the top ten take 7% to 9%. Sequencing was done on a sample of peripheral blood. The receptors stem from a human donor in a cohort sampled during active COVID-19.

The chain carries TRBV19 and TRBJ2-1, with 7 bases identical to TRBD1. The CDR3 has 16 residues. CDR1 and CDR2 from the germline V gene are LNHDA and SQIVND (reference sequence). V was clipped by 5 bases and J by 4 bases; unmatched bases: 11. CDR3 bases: TGTGCCAGTAGTGCCGGGGACAGCCGTACTTACAATGAGCAGTTCTTC. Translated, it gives CASSAGDSRTYNEQFF.

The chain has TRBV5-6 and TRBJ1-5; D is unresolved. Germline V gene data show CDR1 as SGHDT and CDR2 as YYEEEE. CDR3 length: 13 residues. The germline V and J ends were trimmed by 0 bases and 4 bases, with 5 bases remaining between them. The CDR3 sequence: CASSLAGNQPQHF. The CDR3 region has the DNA TGTGCCAGCAGCTTGGCAGGAAATCAGCCCCAGCATTTT.

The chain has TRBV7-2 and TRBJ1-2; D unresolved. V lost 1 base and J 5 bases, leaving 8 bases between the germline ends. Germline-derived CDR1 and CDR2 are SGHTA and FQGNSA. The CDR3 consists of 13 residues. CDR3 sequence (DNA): TGTGCCAGCAGCTTAGGAGCCGAATATGGCTACACCTTC. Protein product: CASSLGAEYGYTF.

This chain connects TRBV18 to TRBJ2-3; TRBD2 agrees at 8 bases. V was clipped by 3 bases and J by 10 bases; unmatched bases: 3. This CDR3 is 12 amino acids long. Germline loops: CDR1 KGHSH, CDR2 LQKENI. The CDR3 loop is CASSPGREAQYF. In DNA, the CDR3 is TGTGCCAGCTCACCTGGGCGGGAGGCGCAGTATTTT.

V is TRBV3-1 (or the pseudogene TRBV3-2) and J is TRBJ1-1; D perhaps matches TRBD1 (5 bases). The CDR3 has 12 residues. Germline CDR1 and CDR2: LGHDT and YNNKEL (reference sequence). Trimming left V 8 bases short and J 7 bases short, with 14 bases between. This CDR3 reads CASSRRGDEAFF. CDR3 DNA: TGTGCCAGCTCCCGGAGGGGCGATGAAGCTTTCTTT.

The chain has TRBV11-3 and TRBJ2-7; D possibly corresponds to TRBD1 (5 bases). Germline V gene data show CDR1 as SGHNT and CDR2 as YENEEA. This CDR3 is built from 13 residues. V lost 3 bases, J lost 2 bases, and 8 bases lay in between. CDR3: CASSFRQTYEQYF. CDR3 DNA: TGTGCCAGCAGCTTCCGACAGACCTACGAGCAGTACTTC.

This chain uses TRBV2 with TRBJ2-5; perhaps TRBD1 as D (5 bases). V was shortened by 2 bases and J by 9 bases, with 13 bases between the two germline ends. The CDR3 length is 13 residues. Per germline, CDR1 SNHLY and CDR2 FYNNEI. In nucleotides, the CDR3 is TGTGCCAGCAGTGAACGTTCCATAGGGGCCCAGTACTTC. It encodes CASSERSIGAQYF.

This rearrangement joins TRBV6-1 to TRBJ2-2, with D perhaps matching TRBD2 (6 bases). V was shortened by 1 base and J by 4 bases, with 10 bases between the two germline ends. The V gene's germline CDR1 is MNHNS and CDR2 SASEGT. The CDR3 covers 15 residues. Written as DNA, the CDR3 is TGTGCCAGCAGTGAAGTAACTAGCAGCACCGGGGAGCTGTTTTTT. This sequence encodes CASSEVTSSTGELFF.

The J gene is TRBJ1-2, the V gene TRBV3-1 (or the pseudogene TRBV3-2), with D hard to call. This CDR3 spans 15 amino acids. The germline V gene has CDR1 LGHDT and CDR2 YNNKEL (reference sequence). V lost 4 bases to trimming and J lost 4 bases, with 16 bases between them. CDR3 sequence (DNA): TGTGCCAGCAGCCCCACCGCGACCCCAGGCTATGGCTACACCTTC. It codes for CASSPTATPGYGYTF.

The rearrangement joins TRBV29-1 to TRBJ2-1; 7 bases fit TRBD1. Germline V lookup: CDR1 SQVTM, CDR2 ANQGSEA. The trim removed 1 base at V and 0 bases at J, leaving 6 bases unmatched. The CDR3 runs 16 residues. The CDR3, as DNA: TGCAGCGTTGAAGTAGGAACAGGGGACTCCTACAATGAGCAGTTCTTC. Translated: CSVEVGTGDSYNEQFF.

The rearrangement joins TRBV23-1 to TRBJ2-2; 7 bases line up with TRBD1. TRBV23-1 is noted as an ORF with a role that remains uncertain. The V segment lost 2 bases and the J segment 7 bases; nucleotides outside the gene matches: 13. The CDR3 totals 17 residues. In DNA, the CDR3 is TGCGCCAGCAGTCAAGACAAAGACAGGGCTGGGGTCGGGGAGCTGTTTTTT. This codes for CASSQDKDRAGVGELFF.

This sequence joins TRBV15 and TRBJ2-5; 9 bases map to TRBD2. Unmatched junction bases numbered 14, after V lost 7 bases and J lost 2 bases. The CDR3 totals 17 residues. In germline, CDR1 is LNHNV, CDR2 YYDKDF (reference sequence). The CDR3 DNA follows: TGTGCCACCACCAACCCGCGGGGGGGCCTTTGGCAAGAGACCCAGTACTTC. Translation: CATTNPRGGLWQETQYF. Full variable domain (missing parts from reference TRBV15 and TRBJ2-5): DAMVIQNPRYQVTQFGKPVTLSCSQTLNHNVMYWYQQKSSQAPKLLFHYYDKDFNNEADTPDNFQSRRPNTSFCFLDIRSPGLGDTAMYLCATTNPRGGLWQETQYFGPGTRLLVL.

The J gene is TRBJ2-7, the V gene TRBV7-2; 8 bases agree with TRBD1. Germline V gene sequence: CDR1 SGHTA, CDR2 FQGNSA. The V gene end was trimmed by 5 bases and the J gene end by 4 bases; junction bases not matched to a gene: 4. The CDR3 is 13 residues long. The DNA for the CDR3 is TGTGCCAGCAGCGTCGACAGGGGATACGAGCAGTACTTC. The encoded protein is CASSVDRGYEQYF.

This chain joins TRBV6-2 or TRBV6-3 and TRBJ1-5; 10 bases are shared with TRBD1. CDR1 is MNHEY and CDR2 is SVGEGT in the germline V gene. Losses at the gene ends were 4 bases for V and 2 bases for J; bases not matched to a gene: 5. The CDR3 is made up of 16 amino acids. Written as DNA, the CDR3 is TGTGCCAGCAGTTCCCCCGGGACAGGGGGCAATCAGCCCCAGCATTTT. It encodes CASSSPGTGGNQPQHF.

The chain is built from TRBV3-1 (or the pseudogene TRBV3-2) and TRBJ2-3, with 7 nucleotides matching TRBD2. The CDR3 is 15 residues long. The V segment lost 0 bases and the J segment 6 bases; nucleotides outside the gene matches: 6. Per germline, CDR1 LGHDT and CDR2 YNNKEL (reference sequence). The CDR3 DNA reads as TGTGCCAGCAGCCAAGATGGGGGGAGGGGCGATACGCAGTATTTT. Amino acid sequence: CASSQDGGRGDTQYF.

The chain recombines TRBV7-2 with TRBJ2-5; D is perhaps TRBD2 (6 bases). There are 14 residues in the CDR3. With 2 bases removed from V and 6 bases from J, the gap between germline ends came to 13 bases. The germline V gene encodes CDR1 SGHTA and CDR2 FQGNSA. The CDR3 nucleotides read TGTGCCAGCAGCTTAAACGGGGGAGGCAAGACCCAGTACTTC. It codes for CASSLNGGGKTQYF.

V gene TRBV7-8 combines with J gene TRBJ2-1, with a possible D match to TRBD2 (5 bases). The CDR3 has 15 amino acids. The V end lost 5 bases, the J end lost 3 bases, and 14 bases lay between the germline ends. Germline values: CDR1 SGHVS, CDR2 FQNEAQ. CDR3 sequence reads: CASSLRGSNYNEQFF. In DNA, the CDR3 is TGTGCCAGCAGCCTCCGGGGTAGTAACTACAATGAGCAGTTCTTC.

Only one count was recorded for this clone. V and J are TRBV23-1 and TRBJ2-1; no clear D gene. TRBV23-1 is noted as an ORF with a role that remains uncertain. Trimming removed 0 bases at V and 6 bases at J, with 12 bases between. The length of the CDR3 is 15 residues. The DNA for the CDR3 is TGCGCCAGCAGTCAATCCCCGCCAGCGTGCAATGAGCAGTTCTTC. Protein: CASSQSPPACNEQFF.

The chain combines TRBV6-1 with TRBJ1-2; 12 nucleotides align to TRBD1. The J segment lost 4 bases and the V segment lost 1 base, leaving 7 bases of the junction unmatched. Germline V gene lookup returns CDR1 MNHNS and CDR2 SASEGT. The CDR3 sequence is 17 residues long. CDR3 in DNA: TGTGCCAGCAGTGAAGTAAGTGCGGGACAGGGGGCCTATGGCTACACCTTC. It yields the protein CASSEVSAGQGAYGYTF.

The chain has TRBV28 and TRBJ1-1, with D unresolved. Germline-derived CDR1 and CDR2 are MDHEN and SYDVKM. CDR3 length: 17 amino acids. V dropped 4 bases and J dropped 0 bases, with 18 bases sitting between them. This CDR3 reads CASSSLLQFRMNTEAFF. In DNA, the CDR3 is TGTGCCAGCAGTTCCCTTCTACAGTTTAGGATGAACACTGAAGCTTTCTTT.

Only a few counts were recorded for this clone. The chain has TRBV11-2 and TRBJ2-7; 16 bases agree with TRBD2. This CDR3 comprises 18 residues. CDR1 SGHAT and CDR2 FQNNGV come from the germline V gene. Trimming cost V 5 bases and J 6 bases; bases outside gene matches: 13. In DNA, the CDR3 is TGTGCCAGCAGCCCTTCCCCGGGACTAGCGGGAGGGCCCCTCGAGCAGTACTTC. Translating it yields CASSPSPGLAGGPLEQYF.

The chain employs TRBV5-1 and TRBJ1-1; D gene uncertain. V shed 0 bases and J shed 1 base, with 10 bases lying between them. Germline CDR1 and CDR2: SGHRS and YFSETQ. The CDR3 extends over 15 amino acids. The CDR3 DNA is TGCGCCAGCAGCTTGGGCGGCAGAAAGAACACTGAAGCTTTCTTT. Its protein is CASSLGGRKNTEAFF.

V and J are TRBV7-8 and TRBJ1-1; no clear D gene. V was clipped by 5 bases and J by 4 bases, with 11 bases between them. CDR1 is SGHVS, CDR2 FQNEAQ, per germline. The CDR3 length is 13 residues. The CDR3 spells CASSPRVSTEAFF. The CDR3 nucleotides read TGTGCCAGCAGCCCGAGGGTGAGCACTGAAGCTTTCTTT.

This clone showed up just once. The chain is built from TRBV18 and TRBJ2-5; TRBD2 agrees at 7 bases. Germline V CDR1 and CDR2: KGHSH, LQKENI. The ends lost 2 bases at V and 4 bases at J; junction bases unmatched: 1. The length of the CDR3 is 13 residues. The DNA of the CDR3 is TGTGCCAGCTCACCAGGGAGGGGAGAGACCCAGTACTTC. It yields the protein CASSPGRGETQYF.

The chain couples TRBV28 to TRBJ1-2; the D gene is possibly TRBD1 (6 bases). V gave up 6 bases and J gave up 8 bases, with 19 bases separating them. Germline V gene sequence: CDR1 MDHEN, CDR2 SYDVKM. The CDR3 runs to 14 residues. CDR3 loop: CASRSEQGQGGYTF. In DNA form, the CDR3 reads TGTGCCAGCAGATCCGAACAGGGCCAGGGAGGCTACACCTTC.